Sequencing of this T cell receptor (beta chain) was carried out in a study of siplizumab effects on memory and regulatory T cells. The length of the CDR3 is 13 residues. Germline loops: CDR1 SGHNT, CDR2 YYREEE (reference sequence). V gave up 4 bases and J gave up 1 base, with 8 bases separating them. Comments on this clone: As yet, its antigen is unknown.

Study findings and constraints: Alloreactive sequences from unstimulated CD4+ memory cells fell significantly with siplizumab. Neither a naive nor a memory phenotype was assignable to roughly 80-96% of proliferating CD4+ or CD8+ clones.

The method was immunoSEQ multiplex PCR; TCRdb's version includes in-frame clones alone and lacks a portion of them. The sample comprises roughly 120,000 clones, 80% to 95% of which are singletons, and under 1.5% rests with the top ten. V is TRBV5-4 and J is TRBJ1-1; D is unresolved. The material sequenced was CD4+ T cells sorted from blood. The TCR was taken from a human donor in good health. This chain's CDR3 is CASSADPNTEAFF. The CDR3 DNA reads as TGTGCCAGCAGCGCAGACCCGAACACTGAAGCTTTCTTT.